What follows are 28 T cell receptor beta chains derived from one specimen sequenced in a study of blood T cell repertoires in COVID-19. Measured with immunoSEQ multiplex PCR; TCRdb has only the in-frame clones, and not every one. The sample lists about 180,000 clones, around 88% occurring once. Source material: PBMCs or T cells enriched from blood (not recorded which). The receptors stem from a woman younger than 45 who had recovered from COVID-19.

The chain links TRBV28 to TRBJ1-4; TRBD1 matches at 7 bases. The CDR3 loop spans 14 amino acids. The junction had 4 bases not matched to a gene; V was cut back by 2 bases and J by 7 bases. In germline, CDR1 is MDHEN, CDR2 SYDVKM. The CDR3 DNA reads TGTGCCAGCAGTTTAATACAGGGGTCTGAAAAACTGTTTTTT. Protein product: CASSLIQGSEKLFF. The full variable domain, its missing parts supplied by reference TRBV28 and TRBJ1-4, is DVKVTQSSRYLVKRTGEKVFLECVQDMDHENMFWYRQDPGLGLRLIYFSYDVKMKEKGDIPEGYSVSREKKERFSLILESASTNQTSMYLCASSLIQGSEKLFFGSGTQLSVL.

The chain employs TRBV28 and TRBJ2-3; 9 bases line up with TRBD2. The CDR3 spans 15 residues. V trimming: 4 bases; J trimming: 0 bases; junction bases outside the gene matches: 2. Germline CDR1 is MDHEN and CDR2 is SYDVKM. CDR3: CASSSLAGSTDTQYF. The CDR3 bases are TGTGCCAGCAGTTCCCTAGCGGGGAGCACAGATACGCAGTATTTT.

This chain links TRBV7-3 with TRBJ2-3; tentatively, D is TRBD2 (6 bases). This CDR3 comprises 14 residues. V dropped 4 bases and J dropped 0 bases, with 8 bases sitting between them. Germline V gene lookup returns CDR1 SGHTA and CDR2 FQGTGA. CDR3 loop: CASSSSGSTDTQYF. DNA for the CDR3: TGTGCCAGCAGCTCAAGCGGGAGCACAGATACGCAGTATTTT.

V usage is TRBV27 and J usage is TRBJ2-5; perhaps TRBD2 as D (6 bases). The CDR3 extends over 14 amino acids. Germline assignment: CDR1 MNHEY and CDR2 SMNVEV (reference sequence). V was trimmed by 9 bases and J by 3 bases, leaving 17 bases between them. Here the CDR3 DNA reads TGTGCCAGTTGGGGGAGTTGGGGGGAAGAGACCCAGTACTTC. It translates to CASWGSWGEETQYF.

This clone occurred a few times. This chain links TRBV4-1 with TRBJ2-3, with TRBD2 matching 9 bases. After removal of 3 bases from V and 0 bases from J, the junction contained 4 bases not matched to a gene. This CDR3 contains 16 residues. In germline, CDR1 is MGHRA, CDR2 YSYEKL. CDR3 nucleotide sequence: TGCGCCAGCAGCCATTCTAGCGGGGCGAGCACAGATACGCAGTATTTT. It encodes CASSHSSGASTDTQYF.

This CDR3 reads CASSQRDSPNTGELFF. The CDR3 DNA reads TGTGCCAGCAGCCAAAGGGACAGTCCAAACACCGGGGAGCTGTTTTTT. V usage is TRBV4-2 and J usage is TRBJ2-2, with 7 bases that match TRBD1. The J segment lost 2 bases and the V segment lost 2 bases, leaving 5 bases of the junction unmatched. The CDR3 sequence is 16 residues long. Germline V gene data show CDR1 as LGHNA and CDR2 as YNFKEQ.

The chain links TRBV5-1 to TRBJ2-5, with 14 bases that match TRBD2. V dropped 0 bases and J dropped 2; count of bases not matched to a gene: 0. The CDR3 consists of 16 residues. The germline V gene encodes CDR1 SGHRS and CDR2 YFSETQ. Here the CDR3 DNA reads TGCGCCAGCAGCTTGGGACTAGCGGGAGGGCAAGAGACCCAGTACTTC. This codes for CASSLGLAGGQETQYF.

The genes are TRBV5-1 and TRBJ2-7; 9 bases agree with TRBD2. The V segment lost 0 bases and the J segment 4 bases; nucleotides outside the gene matches: 5. The CDR3 totals 15 residues. The germline V gene encodes CDR1 SGHRS and CDR2 YFSETQ. CDR3 sequence reads: CASSLAAGGGYEQYF. In DNA, the CDR3 is TGCGCCAGCAGCTTGGCCGCGGGGGGGGGTTACGAGCAGTACTTC.

This clone is a singleton in its sample. The gene calls are TRBV3-1 (or the pseudogene TRBV3-2) and TRBJ2-7; 12 bases align to TRBD2. The germline gives CDR1 LGHDT, CDR2 YNNKEL (reference sequence). This CDR3 contains 17 residues. The ends lost 3 bases at V and 7 bases at J; junction bases unmatched: 13. DNA of the CDR3: TGTGCCAGCAGCCATGCCCCCCGGCTAGCGGGAGGGGGTGAGCAGTACTTC. Amino acids: CASSHAPRLAGGGEQYF.

The rearrangement uses TRBV7-2 and TRBJ1-2, with D hard to call. The CDR3 consists of 15 residues. Trimming left V 5 bases short and J 4 bases short, with 17 bases between. Germline CDR1 is SGHTA and CDR2 is FQGNSA. The CDR3 loop reads CASSLSTRGTYGYTF. CDR3 nucleotides: TGTGCCAGCAGCCTATCGACGCGGGGTACCTATGGCTACACCTTC. Full variable domain (remainder filled in from reference TRBV7-2 and TRBJ1-2): GAGVSQSPSNKVTEKGKDVELRCDPISGHTALYWYRQSLGQGLEFLIYFQGNSAPDKSGLPSDRFSAERTGGSVSTLTIQRTQQEDSAVYLCASSLSTRGTYGYTFGSGTRLTVV.

The chain uses TRBV9 and TRBJ2-1; 7 positions agree with TRBD2. Germline V gene lookup returns CDR1 SGDLS and CDR2 YYNGEE. Losses at the gene ends were 2 bases for V and 7 bases for J; bases not matched to a gene: 0. The CDR3 is 12 residues long. DNA for the CDR3: TGTGCCAGCAGCGTTAGCGGGAATGAGCAGTTCTTC. It encodes CASSVSGNEQFF.

CDR3: CASSYYPSNTGELFF. In DNA form, the CDR3 reads TGTGCCAGCAGTTACTATCCCTCGAACACCGGGGAGCTGTTTTTT. The chain recombines TRBV6-5 with TRBJ2-2, with D uncertain. The V gene lost 1 base and the J gene lost 0 bases, with 6 bases spanning the gap. The germline CDR1 and CDR2 sequences are MNHEY and SVGAGI. This CDR3 comprises 15 residues.

The chain is built from TRBV6-1 and TRBJ2-7; 7 bases map to TRBD2. The CDR3 spans 14 residues. CDR1 and CDR2 (germline): MNHNS, SASEGT. V was pared by 2 bases and J by 9 bases, with 10 bases of the junction left unmatched. CDR3 loop: CASSEIWGRAAQYF. CDR3 DNA: TGTGCCAGCAGTGAAATTTGGGGGAGGGCCGCGCAGTACTTC.

Worth noting for this clone: Its ends do not fully match the called genes, so a read error is possible. This chain links TRBV7-6 with TRBJ2-1, with 9 bases identical to TRBD2. The germline gives CDR1 SGHVS, CDR2 FNYEAQ. This CDR3 comprises 12 residues. CDR3 region: CASSNHLAGTVF. In DNA form, the CDR3 reads TGTGCCAGCAGCAACCATCTAGCGGGAACGGTCTTC.

The chain employs TRBV4-1 and TRBJ1-5, with 11 bases fitting TRBD1. V lost 4 bases and J lost 2; bases outside the gene matches: 4. This CDR3 comprises 16 residues. Looked up from germline, CDR1 is MGHRA and CDR2 is YSYEKL. CDR3 DNA sequence: TGCGCCAGCAGCCCCGGACAGGGGGCTGGCAATCAGCCCCAGCATTTT. Protein product: CASSPGQGAGNQPQHF.

The chain joins TRBV19 to TRBJ2-5; 7 nucleotides agree with TRBD1. This CDR3 spans 13 amino acids. V lost 10 bases, J lost 8 bases, and 13 bases stayed unmatched. Germline V lookup: CDR1 LNHDA, CDR2 SQIVND (reference sequence). The CDR3 sequence: CATRGEGARTQYF. DNA of the CDR3: TGTGCCACCCGAGGTGAGGGGGCGCGAACCCAGTACTTC.

The V and J genes are TRBV5-1 and TRBJ1-6; the match to TRBD1 covers 7 bases. The trim removed 2 bases at V and 13 bases at J, leaving 3 bases unmatched. CDR3 length equals 12 residues. Germline values: CDR1 SGHRS, CDR2 YFSETQ. CDR3 in amino acids: CASSFDRDPLHF. CDR3 coding DNA: TGCGCCAGCAGCTTCGACAGGGATCCCCTCCACTTT. The full variable domain, in which reference TRBV5-1 and TRBJ1-6 provide the parts outside the CDR3, is KAGVTQTPRYLIKTRGQQVTLSCSPISGHRSVSWYQQTPGQGLQFLFEYFSETQRNKGNFPGRFSGRQFSNSRSEMNVSTLELGDSALYLCASSFDRDPLHFGNGTRLTVT.

V gene TRBV2 combines with J gene TRBJ1-1; weak D call: TRBD1 (6 bases). V lost 3 bases, J lost 3 bases, and 23 bases lay in between. Germline CDR1 is SNHLY and CDR2 is FYNNEI. CDR3 length: 18 residues. The CDR3 nucleotides are TGTGCCAGCAGTGATGTTAAGGGGGTATCTTTGGAGGACACTGAAGCTTTCTTT. Its protein is CASSDVKGVSLEDTEAFF. Based on the CDR3 plus reference TRBV2 and TRBJ1-1, the full variable domain is EPEVTQTPSHQVTQMGQEVILRCVPISNHLYFYWYRQILGQKVEFLVSFYNNEISEKSEIFDDQFSVERPDGSNFTLKIRSTKLEDSAMYFCASSDVKGVSLEDTEAFFGQGTRLTVV.

This chain links TRBV3-1 (or the pseudogene TRBV3-2) with TRBJ1-1, with D maybe TRBD1 (6 bases). Germline V gene lookup returns CDR1 LGHDT and CDR2 YNNKEL (reference sequence). The CDR3 contains 11 residues. The V end lost 8 bases, the J end lost 11 bases, and 15 bases lay between the germline ends. The CDR3 DNA sequence: TGTGCCAGCTCTACTCAGGGGAAGGCTTTCTTT. Translating it yields CASSTQGKAFF.

This chain uses TRBV12-3 or TRBV12-4 with TRBJ1-2, with 9 bases identical to TRBD1. The CDR3 totals 12 residues. Losses at the gene ends were 4 bases for V and 6 bases for J; bases not matched to a gene: 0. The CDR3: CASSWTGDGYTF. The CDR3 DNA follows: TGTGCCAGCAGTTGGACAGGGGATGGCTACACCTTC.

The gene calls are TRBV6-5 and TRBJ2-1, with TRBD2 identical over 8 bases. CDR3 length: 15 residues. J gave up 7 bases and V 4 bases, and 9 bases lay outside the gene matches. Germline CDR1 and CDR2: MNHEY and SVGAGI. The CDR3 DNA sequence: TGTGCCAGCAGTTTTATGGCGGGAGGAGGAAATGAGCAGTTCTTC. Amino acids: CASSFMAGGGNEQFF.

This chain connects TRBV9 to TRBJ2-3, with TRBD1 matching over 7 bases. CDR3 length equals 15 residues. CDR1 is SGDLS, CDR2 YYNGEE, per germline. The ends lost 2 bases at V and 1 base at J; junction bases unmatched: 4. DNA of the CDR3: TGTGCCAGCAGCGTCGACGGACAGGGCACAGATACGCAGTATTTT. This sequence encodes CASSVDGQGTDTQYF.

This chain joins TRBV12-3 or TRBV12-4 and TRBJ2-2; D possibly corresponds to TRBD2 (5 bases). The length of the CDR3 is 13 residues. Trimming cost V 8 bases and J 4 bases, with 11 bases left between them. The CDR3 loop is CASPEEATGELFF. The CDR3 bases are TGTGCCAGCCCGGAGGAAGCCACCGGGGAGCTGTTTTTT.

The chain joins TRBV9 to TRBJ2-1; 13 bases match TRBD2. After removal of 4 bases from V and 8 bases from J, the junction contained 6 bases not matched to a gene. The germline CDR1 and CDR2 sequences are SGDLS and YYNGEE. CDR3 length equals 15 residues. The CDR3 coding sequence is TGTGCCAGCAGCCCACGGACTAGCGGGAGACATGAGCAGTTCTTC. Residues: CASSPRTSGRHEQFF.

V usage is TRBV2 and J usage is TRBJ2-1; D is possibly TRBD1 (5 bases). Germline values: CDR1 SNHLY, CDR2 FYNNEI. V lost 1 base and J 3 bases, leaving 7 bases between the germline ends. This CDR3 is built from 14 residues. The CDR3 is CASSEGDSYNEQFF. DNA for the CDR3: TGTGCCAGCAGTGAAGGTGACAGCTACAATGAGCAGTTCTTC.

V is TRBV3-1 (or the pseudogene TRBV3-2) and J is TRBJ1-1, with a possible D match to TRBD1 (5 bases). Deletions cut 0 bases from V and 6 bases from J, with 11 bases between. Germline V gene sequence: CDR1 LGHDT, CDR2 YNNKEL (reference sequence). CDR3 length: 14 amino acids. This chain's CDR3 is CASSQDWRDAEAFF. DNA for the CDR3: TGTGCCAGCAGCCAAGATTGGAGGGACGCTGAAGCTTTCTTT.

This chain uses TRBV6-1 with TRBJ2-1; TRBD2 aligns across 8 bases. Trimming at V came to 2 bases and at J to 5 bases, leaving 5 bases not matched to a gene. The CDR3 sequence is 15 residues long. Germline V lookup: CDR1 MNHNS, CDR2 SASEGT. CDR3 nucleotides: TGTGCCAGCAGTGAATTTAGCGGGGATAACAATGAGCAGTTCTTC. This sequence encodes CASSEFSGDNNEQFF.

This chain joins TRBV10-3 and TRBJ2-7, with 8 bases identical to TRBD1. The CDR3 runs 14 residues. V was clipped by 3 bases and J by 2 bases; unmatched bases: 3. Germline CDR1 reads ENHRY; CDR2 reads SYGVKD. The CDR3 sequence: CAISDGQGAYEQYF. The CDR3, as DNA: TGTGCCATCAGTGACGGACAGGGTGCCTACGAGCAGTACTTC.